The rows below give T cell receptor beta chains drawn from one sample of a study of blood T cell repertoires in COVID-19. Only in-frame clones appear in the TCRdb table, and some are missing; sequencing was by immunoSEQ multiplex PCR. This sample carries approximately 110,000 clones, about 88% of them seen once, and the ten largest clones take roughly 1.4%. The material sequenced was peripheral blood. The receptors here all came from a man aged 40-49 years with acute or convalescent COVID-19. CDR3s leave out the opening cysteine and the closing phenylalanine or tryptophan. The size entry is marked missing in some rows and otherwise reads once, few, many or a size class.

v_gene,j_gene,abundance,CDR3aa
TRBV28,TRBJ2-3,once,ASTPQLHADTQY
TRBV5-5,TRBJ2-5,NA,ASSLVSSGGVAETQY
TRBV28,TRBJ2-7,NA,ASSLIGTGGGEQY
TRBV4-3,TRBJ1-1,few,ASSPVWRVDTEAF
TRBV6-5,TRBJ1-1,NA,ASSYSLGAKRIAF
TRBV7-2,TRBJ1-4,NA,ASSLVRATNEKLF
TRBV6-5,TRBJ2-3,NA,ASNGGRLDTQY
TRBV10-3,TRBJ2-3,NA,ASQGASTDTQY
TRBV27,TRBJ2-1,NA,ASGQVNEQF
TRBV19,TRBJ2-7,NA,ATSYSSYEQY
TRBV5-4,TRBJ2-7,NA,ASSLGGPNRGAYEQY
TRBV4-1,TRBJ2-1,NA,ASSSPGGPYNEQF
TRBV7-6,TRBJ1-5,NA,ASSPGRESNQPQH
TRBV4-2,TRBJ1-4,NA,ASSLTGGRITNEKLF
TRBV19,TRBJ1-1,NA,ASSIPTRSEAF
TRBV5-1,TRBJ2-5,NA,ASSPPGQETQY
TRBV5-6,TRBJ1-2,once,ASSSRFGYT
TRBV5-1,TRBJ2-1,NA,ASSLGDREYNEQF
TRBV7-2,TRBJ1-6,NA,ASSLDRDNSPLH
TRBV5-1,TRBJ2-2,once,ASKPSTVAGELF
TRBV9,TRBJ2-7,few,ASSVDLGYEQY
TRBV4-2,TRBJ2-2,NA,ASSQEWAGGPRGELF
TRBV9,TRBJ2-7,NA,ASSATGSSYEQY
TRBV7-2,TRBJ2-7,NA,ASSWGREAHEQY
TRBV6-2/TRBV6-3,TRBJ2-5,once,ASSYNQGQAAQRETQY
TRBV12-3/TRBV12-4,TRBJ2-1,NA,ASSLGTLEQF